The clone carrying this TCR beta chain was recorded a few times. Its antigen is not known. These data come from a study of cytomegalovirus exposure and HLA in healthy donors. Findings of the study overall: According to reports, the classifier identified cytomegalovirus status with high specificity and sensitivity. It was confirmed in vitro that a few of the CMV-associated chains were specific for CMV antigens. The authors enumerated roughly 160 TCR beta chains as linked to cytomegalovirus.

Repertoires were generated with immunoSEQ multiplex PCR, while TCRdb's copy carries only in-frame clones and drops some. The sample has 200,000 to 250,000 clones, just under 90% seen once. Sequenced material: PBMCs. The TCR sequence derives from a man between 18 and 29 years old in good health and CMV-seronegative.

The CDR3 DNA reads as TGTGCCAGCAGTTACAGGGGGAGCAATCAGCCCCAGCATTTT. Its protein product is CASSYRGSNQPQHF. The chain uses TRBV6-8 and TRBJ1-5, with D possibly TRBD1 on 6 matching bases. The germline gives CDR1 MNHGY, CDR2 SAAAGT. The V end lost 2 bases, the J end lost 1 base, and 6 bases lay between the germline ends. The CDR3 extends over 14 amino acids.